This entry lists 18 T cell receptor beta chains sequenced from one sample in a study of T cell repertoires in cytomegalovirus infection (dated by TCRdb to the late 2010s). TCRdb records Illumina HiSeq 1500 as the sequencer. TCRdb redid the processing of the public reads, applying fastp at Q25 and MiXCR, and retained in-frame beta chains. Rows matching on CDR3 protein sequence are summarized as one entry with the most common DNA and genes. The sample table holds 150,000 to 200,000 distinct CDR3 sequences, of which approximately 30% were seen once. Of the sample, 31% falls within the top ten clones. The material sequenced was PBMCs. Receptors originate from a human donor in good health (CMV status not recorded). Some clones in this sample may be carry-over from other donors' samples.

The rearrangement links TRBV7-2 to TRBJ1-5; D not resolved. The length of the CDR3 is 13 residues. From germline, CDR1 is SGHTA and CDR2 FQGNSA. Deletions cut 5 bases from V and 5 bases from J, with 10 bases between. DNA for the CDR3: TGTGCCAGCAGCCCTACAAGGGATCAGCCCCAGCATTTT. As protein: CASSPTRDQPQHF.

This clonotype showed up many times. The chain links TRBV6-2 or TRBV6-3 to TRBJ2-5; 11 bases map to TRBD2. The CDR3 totals 15 residues. CDR1 MNHEY and CDR2 SVGEGT come from the germline V gene. The V gene end was trimmed by 7 bases and the J gene end by 6 bases; junction bases not matched to a gene: 10. CDR3 DNA sequence: TGTGCCAGCACCCCACTAGCGGGGGTGATGAAGACCCAGTACTTC. This translates into CASTPLAGVMKTQYF.

Comments on this clonotype: Since a much larger clone is just one base distant, this may be a read error. The chain couples TRBV7-4 to TRBJ1-1; D is ambiguous. CDR1 and CDR2 from the germline V gene are SGHVT and SQSDAQ. The CDR3 sequence is 13 residues long. CDR3 amino acids: CTSSLLWDTEAFF. The CDR3 DNA follows: TGTACCAGCAGTCTTCTTTGGGACACTGAAGCTTTCTTT.

This clonotype was seen only a few times. This chain uses TRBV11-2 with TRBJ2-5; D unclear. The CDR3 totals 17 residues. Trimming removed 1 base from V and 2 bases from J, with 17 bases in between. The germline CDR1 and CDR2 sequences are SGHAT and FQNNGV. CDR3 DNA: TGTGCCAGCAGCTTAGGTGTCGGCCCTAAGGCTCAAGAGACCCAGTACTTC. It specifies CASSLGVGPKAQETQYF.

The chain joins TRBV20-1 to TRBJ2-5, with 9 bases fitting TRBD2. This CDR3 is 13 amino acids long. Trimming took 6 bases from V and 5 from J; bases not matched to a gene: 7. Germline V gives CDR1 DFQATT, CDR2 SNEGSKA (reference sequence). CDR3 coding DNA: TGCAGTGCGGGGGCTAGCGGGGCGGAGACCCAGTACTTC. It codes for CSAGASGAETQYF.

This clonotype appeared a few times. The chain recombines TRBV19 with TRBJ2-2, with a weak D call TRBD2 (5 bases). The CDR3 is 15 residues long. Germline V CDR1 and CDR2: LNHDA, SQIVND (reference sequence). The germline V and J ends were trimmed by 7 bases and 2 bases, with 14 bases remaining between them. The CDR3 bases are TGTGCCAGTACTCGGGAATTTGTTAACACCGGGGAGCTGTTTTTT. It codes for CASTREFVNTGELFF.

Only a few counts were recorded for this clonotype. For the CDR3, the DNA is TGCGCCAGCAGCTATGAACAGGGTTCGAAAAAACTGTTTTTT. Translating gives CASSYEQGSKKLFF. This rearrangement joins TRBV5-1 to TRBJ1-4; D possibly corresponds to TRBD1 (6 bases). CDR3 size: 14 residues. The V and J ends lost 3 bases and 9 bases respectively, with 15 bases between them. The germline CDR1 and CDR2 sequences are SGHRS and YFSETQ. The full variable domain, rest sourced from reference TRBV5-1 and TRBJ1-4, is KAGVTQTPRYLIKTRGQQVTLSCSPISGHRSVSWYQQTPGQGLQFLFEYFSETQRNKGNFPGRFSGRQFSNSRSEMNVSTLELGDSALYLCASSYEQGSKKLFFGSGTQLSVL.

This clonotype was picked up a small number of times. The genes are TRBV9 and TRBJ2-3, with a tentative D call TRBD2 (6 bases). In germline, CDR1 is SGDLS, CDR2 YYNGEE. This CDR3 has 13 residues. V lost 3 bases and J lost 6, with 11 bases in between. The CDR3 DNA sequence: TGTGCCAGCAGCGCCGGAGGAGGGGATACGCAGTATTTT. It is translated as CASSAGGGDTQYF.

The chain combines TRBV29-1 with TRBJ1-5, with D unresolved. Germline V CDR1 and CDR2: SQVTM, ANQGSEA. Trimming shortened V by 7 bases and J by 1 base, and 11 bases separated the two germline ends. This CDR3 region has 13 residues. The CDR3, as DNA: TGCAGCGCTGCGGCGGGGAGCAATCAGCCCCAGCATTTT. It specifies CSAAAGSNQPQHF.

In this sample, this clonotype turned up a few times. The rearrangement links TRBV12-3 or TRBV12-4 to TRBJ2-1, with 9 bases aligning to TRBD2. The V and J ends lost 3 bases and 4 bases, in that order; junction bases with no gene match: 10. The CDR3 extends over 17 amino acids. The DNA for the CDR3 is TGTGCCAGCAGTTTCGGATGGGAGCGGGGGGCTTACAATGAGCAGTTCTTC. Translated, it gives CASSFGWERGAYNEQFF.

This clonotype was detected many times. The chain couples TRBV20-1 to TRBJ1-1; D is ambiguous. V lost 2 bases and J 1 base, leaving 11 bases between the germline ends. Germline values: CDR1 DFQATT, CDR2 SNEGSKA (reference sequence). The CDR3 sequence is 14 residues long. The chain's CDR3 is CSARSGLPNTEAFF. In DNA form, the CDR3 reads TGCAGTGCTAGAAGTGGCCTCCCGAACACTGAAGCTTTCTTT.

The genes are TRBV29-1 and TRBJ1-2; D possibly corresponds to TRBD1 (5 bases). In germline, CDR1 is SQVTM, CDR2 ANQGSEA. The CDR3 contains 12 residues. V lost 4 bases to trimming and J lost 2 bases, with 8 bases between them. DNA of the CDR3: TGCAGCGTTGCGACAGACAACTATGGCTACACCTTC. As protein: CSVATDNYGYTF.

This sequence joins TRBV19 and TRBJ2-4, with 10 positions matching TRBD1. Germline CDR1 and CDR2: LNHDA and SQIVND (reference sequence). The ends lost 6 bases at V and 5 bases at J; junction bases unmatched: 1. This CDR3 comprises 13 residues. CDR3 nucleotide sequence: TGTGCCAGTAGAGGGACAGGGGAAAACATTCAGTACTTC. This sequence encodes CASRGTGENIQYF.

V and J are TRBV14 and TRBJ1-1; D unresolved. Trimming removed 4 bases from V and 1 base from J, with 13 bases in between. The CDR3 is 15 amino acids. Germline V gene lookup returns CDR1 SGHDN and CDR2 FVKESK. CDR3 bases: TGTGCCAGCAGCCTCCTATCAGGTCAGAACACTGAAGCTTTCTTT. Translation: CASSLLSGQNTEAFF.

This clonotype has a count of ten or more. The J gene is TRBJ2-5, the V gene TRBV7-2; the D gene is possibly TRBD2 (7 bases). The CDR3 totals 16 residues. CDR1 and CDR2 from the germline V gene are SGHTA and FQGNSA. The V gene lost 1 base and the J gene lost 0 bases, with 12 bases spanning the gap. CDR3 nucleotide sequence: TGTGCCAGCAGCTTAGACGGGGGGCCTTACCAAGAGACCCAGTACTTC. Residues: CASSLDGGPYQETQYF.

This rearrangement joins TRBV12-3 or TRBV12-4 to TRBJ2-7; D gene ambiguous. V shed 1 base and J shed 3 bases, with 10 bases lying between them. The CDR3 covers 14 residues. DNA of the CDR3: TGTGCCAGCAGTTTAGGGAGTCACAGCTACGAGCAGTACTTC. It yields the protein CASSLGSHSYEQYF.

V usage is TRBV2 and J usage is TRBJ2-1, with TRBD2 matching over 9 bases. The CDR3 spans 14 residues. Trimming took 10 bases from V and 6 from J; bases not matched to a gene: 10. Per germline, CDR1 SNHLY and CDR2 FYNNEI. CDR3 in DNA: TGTGCCACCAGGGGCGGGGGGGCCCTCAATGAGCAGTTCTTC. As protein: CATRGGGALNEQFF.

This chain uses TRBV6-2 or TRBV6-3 with TRBJ2-7; D ambiguous. There are 14 residues in the CDR3. The V end lost 0 bases, the J end lost 2 bases, and 8 bases lay between the germline ends. Germline V CDR1 and CDR2: MNHEY, SVGEGT. The CDR3: CASSYSQYTYEQYF. The CDR3 nucleotides are TGTGCCAGCAGTTACTCGCAGTACACCTACGAGCAGTACTTC.